Below are 7 T cell receptor beta chains sequenced from a single sample in a study of blood T cell repertoires in COVID-19 (dated by TCRdb to 2019 to 2021). Libraries were constructed by the immunoSEQ multiplex PCR assay. TCRdb holds this immuneACCESS table with in-frame rearrangements only. Some clones are missing; in checked studies, unresolved V genes explain under half, and the rest has no known cause. For this sample the table gives about 120,000 clones, of which 60% to 85% were detected only once. Approximately 5.6% of the sample belongs to the ten largest clones. The sample taken for sequencing was peripheral blood. Source of these receptors: a man aged 65 to 85 with acute or convalescent COVID-19.

The chain couples TRBV6-5 to TRBJ1-1, with D perhaps matching TRBD1 (5 bases). The germline V gene encodes CDR1 MNHEY and CDR2 SVGAGI. Trimming removed 9 bases from V and 1 base from J, with 15 bases in between. The CDR3 loop spans 14 amino acids. The CDR3 sequence: CASYPGDRNTEAFF. CDR3 nucleotides: TGTGCCAGTTATCCGGGGGATCGGAACACTGAAGCTTTCTTT.

The rearrangement uses TRBV24-1 and TRBJ2-3; 8 bases map to TRBD1. Germline trimming cut 4 bases from V and 6 bases from J; bases unmatched to any gene: 17. Looked up from germline, CDR1 is KGHDR and CDR2 is SFDVKD. This CDR3 comprises 18 residues. The DNA of the CDR3 is TGTGCCACCAGTGAGCTACCTTCAGGGGGCGCAGGATGGGATACGCAGTATTTT. Translated: CATSELPSGGAGWDTQYF.

The chain is built from TRBV30 and TRBJ2-2; 7 bases match TRBD1. The V and J ends lost 4 bases and 2 bases, in that order; junction bases with no gene match: 4. Germline CDR1 and CDR2: GTSNPN and SVGIG (reference sequence). The CDR3 totals 14 residues. In DNA, the CDR3 is TGTGCCTGGATGACAGGGCCTAACACCGGGGAGCTGTTTTTT. Its translation: CAWMTGPNTGELFF.

The chain couples TRBV19 to TRBJ2-1; D is possibly TRBD2 (6 bases). The CDR3 has 15 amino acids. V was shortened by 4 bases and J by 10 bases, with 20 bases between the two germline ends. From germline, CDR1 is LNHDA and CDR2 SQIVND (reference sequence). This CDR3 reads CASSTTGLPPGEQFF. The CDR3 DNA reads as TGTGCCAGTAGTACGACGGGACTTCCCCCAGGCGAGCAGTTCTTC.

The V gene is TRBV24-1, the J gene TRBJ1-3, with TRBD1 matching over 10 bases. This CDR3 contains 16 residues. The germline V gene has CDR1 KGHDR and CDR2 SFDVKD. Trimming removed 4 bases from V and 6 bases from J; junction bases left unmatched: 8. CDR3 loop: CATSDTPGTGENTIYF. In nucleotides, the CDR3 is TGTGCCACCAGTGACACGCCAGGGACAGGGGAAAACACCATATATTTT.

The chain has TRBV7-9 and TRBJ1-6; 7 bases fit TRBD1. The CDR3 spans 14 residues. The V and J ends lost 2 bases and 5 bases, in that order; junction bases with no gene match: 0. The germline V gene encodes CDR1 SEHNR and CDR2 FQNEAQ (reference sequence). CDR3 coding DNA: TGTGCCAGCAGCTTAACAGGGGATAATTCACCCCTCCACTTT. As protein: CASSLTGDNSPLHF.

The genes are TRBV12-3 or TRBV12-4 and TRBJ2-5; perhaps TRBD1 as D (5 bases). The CDR3 is 12 amino acids. V gave up 6 bases and J gave up 7 bases, with 12 bases separating them. The DNA for the CDR3 is TGTGCCAGCAGCCAGGGTTGGGGGACCCAGTACTTC. It yields the protein CASSQGWGTQYF.